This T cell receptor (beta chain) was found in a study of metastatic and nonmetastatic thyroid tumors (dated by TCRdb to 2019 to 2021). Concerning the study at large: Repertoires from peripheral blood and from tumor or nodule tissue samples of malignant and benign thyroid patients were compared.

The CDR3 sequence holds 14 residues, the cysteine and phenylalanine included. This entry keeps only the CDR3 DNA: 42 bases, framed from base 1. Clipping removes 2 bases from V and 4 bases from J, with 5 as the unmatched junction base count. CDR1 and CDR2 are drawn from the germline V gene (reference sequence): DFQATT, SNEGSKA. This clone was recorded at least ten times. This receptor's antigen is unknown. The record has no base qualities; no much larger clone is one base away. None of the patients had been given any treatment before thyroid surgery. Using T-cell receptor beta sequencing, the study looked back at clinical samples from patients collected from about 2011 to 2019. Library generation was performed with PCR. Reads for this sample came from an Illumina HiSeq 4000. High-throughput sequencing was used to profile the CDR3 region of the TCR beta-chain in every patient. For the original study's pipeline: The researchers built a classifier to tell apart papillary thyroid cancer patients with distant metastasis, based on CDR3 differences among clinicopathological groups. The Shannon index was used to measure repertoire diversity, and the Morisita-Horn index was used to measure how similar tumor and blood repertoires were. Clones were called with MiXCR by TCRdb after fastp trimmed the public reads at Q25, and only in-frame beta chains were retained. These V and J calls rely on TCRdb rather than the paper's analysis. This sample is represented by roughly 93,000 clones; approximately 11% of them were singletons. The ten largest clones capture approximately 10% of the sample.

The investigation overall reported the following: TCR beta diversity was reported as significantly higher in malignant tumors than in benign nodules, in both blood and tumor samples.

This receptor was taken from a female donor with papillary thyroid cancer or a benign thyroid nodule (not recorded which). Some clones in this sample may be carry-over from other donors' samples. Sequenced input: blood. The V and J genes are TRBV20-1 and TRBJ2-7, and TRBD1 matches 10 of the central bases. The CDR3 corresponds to CSARRTGGLYEQYF. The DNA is TGCAGTGCTAGACGGACAGGGGGTTTATACGAGCAGTACTTC.